This T cell receptor beta chain emerged from a study of liver allograft versus peripheral blood T cells (dated by TCRdb to about 2020). With regard to the full study: T cell receptor repertoires present within transplanted livers were compared with repertoires in the peripheral blood of liver transplant recipients. General conclusions and limits of the study: The T cell receptor repertoires within liver allografts were reported to be different from the T cell receptor repertoires detected in peripheral blood.

V has 8 bases trimmed and J has 6 bases trimmed; junction bases matching no gene number 7. The CDR3 contains 13 residues, cysteine and phenylalanine counted. This entry keeps only the CDR3 DNA: 39 bases, framed from base 1. CDR1 is given as LNHDA and CDR2 as SQIVND, both from the germline V gene (reference sequence). This clonotype was seen at least ten times. The target of this receptor is not known. Per-base qualities were not stored, and no clone one base away is much larger. The listed sequencing device is Illumina MiSeq. TCRdb trimmed public reads at Q25 via fastp, called clones via MiXCR and kept in-frame beta chains. Under each unique CDR3 protein, matching rows form one entry showing the most common genes and DNA. The sample table contains roughly 13,000 distinct CDR3 sequences; only one count was recorded for 20% of them. The ten largest clones represent 4.5% to 6% of the sample.

The chain joins TRBV19 to TRBJ1-5, and 7 junctional nucleotides match TRBD1. The receptor comes from a human patient who had a liver transplant. Post transplant, some T cells may arise from the graft donor. The CDR3 reads CASQGQGVQPQHF. The nucleotide sequence is TGTGCCAGTCAGGGCCAGGGGGTTCAGCCCCAGCATTTT.